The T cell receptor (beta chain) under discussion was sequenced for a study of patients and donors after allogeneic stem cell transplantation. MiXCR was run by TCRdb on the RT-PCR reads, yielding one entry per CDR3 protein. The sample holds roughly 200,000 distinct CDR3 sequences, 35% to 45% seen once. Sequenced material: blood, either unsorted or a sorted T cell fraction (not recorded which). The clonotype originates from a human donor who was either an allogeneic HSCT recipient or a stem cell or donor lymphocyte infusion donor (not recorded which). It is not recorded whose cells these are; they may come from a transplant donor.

The CDR3 DNA reads as TGTGCCAGCAGCCCCCCCTCAGGGCAAGAAAAACTGTTTTTT. It codes for CASSPPSGQEKLFF. The J gene is TRBJ1-4, the V gene TRBV4-2, with D possibly TRBD1 on 5 matching bases. The CDR3 extends over 14 amino acids. The germline gives CDR1 LGHNA, CDR2 YNFKEQ. Trimming removed 4 bases at V and 8 bases at J, with 14 bases between.